Reported below is one TCR beta chain. Using RNA transcripts as the source, TCR beta CDR3 regions were amplified. During a first-round RT-PCR of the TCR CDR3, the HTBI primer set was used. TCRdb called the multiplex PCR reads again in MiXCR, with one record for every CDR3 protein. The repertoire holds about 340,000 distinct CDR3 sequences, with under 25% as singletons. The record originates from a study of T cells in Graves' hyperthyroidism and ophthalmopathy. Study-level information: Peripheral blood draws took place at initial diagnosis, ahead of any treatment.

CDR1 SGHDN and CDR2 FVKESK come from the germline V gene. V shed 4 bases and J shed 7 bases, with 14 bases lying between them. The CDR3 totals 14 residues. It was considered stable Graves' hyperthyroidism when ophthalmopathy did not progress within 18 months. This chain links TRBV14 with TRBJ2-1, with TRBD2 as a possible D gene (6 bases). Sequenced input: blood. The TCR sequence derives from a woman between 45 and 60 years old with Graves' hyperthyroidism. CDR3 loop: CASSPIRGSNEQFF. CDR3 nucleotide sequence: TGTGCCAGCAGCCCAATTCGGGGGAGTAATGAGCAGTTCTTC.